This TCR beta chain was obtained from a study of blood T cell repertoires in COVID-19 (dated by TCRdb to 2020 to 2022). In the study overall: Samples from collaborators originated in the United States, Italy and Spain and spanned both the acute and convalescent phases of COVID-19. Nearly every sample came with metadata listing a de-identified subject ID, COVID-19 status, age in years and sex. A freely available public database, intended as a resource for researchers studying the immune response to SARS-CoV-2, is where the repertoires were released. Where available, HLA class I and class II types were obtained from metadata supplied by the sample provider rather than from assay-based typing. Samples were obtained from the ongoing ImmuneRACE study (first 160 participants) and from over 1,000 subjects provided by 6 global collaborators. The material from the prospective study consisted of cDNA or gDNA derived from T cells, B-cell-depleted T cells, or PBMCs. The dataset comprised deeply sampled blood TCRbeta repertoires from subjects exposed to, actively infected with, or recovered from COVID-19. Study-wide conclusions, independent of this receptor: The quantity of clinical and demographic metadata differed by source and by participant and was supplied without curation.

The collaborating institutions used their own protocols to collect whole blood in K2EDTA tubes. For TCRbeta analysis, collaborator samples were shipped as frozen whole blood, as isolated PBMCs, or as DNA extracted from either sample type. With regard to this clone: This clone's antigen is unknown. Base qualities are missing; no much larger clone stands one base away.

Via the germline V gene, CDR1 is SGDLS and CDR2 YYNGEE. Germline trimming amounts to 4 bases on V and 2 bases on J, with 4 as the count of junction bases outside the gene matches. The CDR3 has 14 amino acids, counting the end cysteine and phenylalanine. Only the CDR3 portion is preserved as DNA: 42 bases, with reading frame beginning at the first base. TCRbeta CDR3 regions were amplified from genomic DNA using the immunoSEQ Assay, a bias-controlled multiplex PCR. As for the original processing: Within the assay, amplification of reference gene primers was used to estimate how many nucleated cells each sample contained. To quantify the absolute abundance of each unique TCRbeta CDR3 rearrangement, sequence reads were collapsed and filtered. For each sample, productive Simpson clonality was calculated by taking the square root of Simpson's diversity index across productive rearrangements. Entries here come from immuneACCESS through TCRdb and include only in-frame sequences with V and J called. Some clones fail to appear in such tables; in the studies checked, an unresolved V gene covers under half of the shortfall, and the cause of the remainder is unknown. From that table come the V and J calls and clone size; the DNA was used to work out D and trimming. This sample is represented by 55,000 to 70,000 clones; more than 75% of them were singletons. Roughly 7% of the sample lies in the top ten.

Recombination linked TRBV9 to TRBJ2-3; a stretch of 7 junction bases matches TRBD1. Sample: peripheral blood. This TCR was recovered from a man aged 55 to 70 with acute or convalescent COVID-19. The CDR3 has the sequence CASSQGQITDTQYF. Read as DNA, the sequence is TGTGCCAGCAGCCAGGGACAGATCACAGATACGCAGTATTTT.